This T cell receptor beta chain derives from a study of blood T cell repertoires in COVID-19. Study information: Specimens from acute and convalescent COVID-19 originated in the United States, Italy and Spain.

V was shortened by 1 base and J by 6 bases, with 12 bases between the two germline ends. The CDR3 runs 14 residues. Germline CDR1 is LGHDT and CDR2 is YNNKEL (reference sequence). This clone was recorded once. In the original processing: Reference gene primer amplification gave estimated nucleated cell counts. TCRdb keeps only in-frame clones here, not all; method: immunoSEQ multiplex PCR. For V, J and clone size, that table is used; D and trimming come from the DNA. Counted here are a few hundred thousand clones, around 89% occurring once; the ten biggest clones make up just under 9%. Participant ages covered about 18 to 89 years across around 25 US areas. Participant-reported clinical history was the basis for cohort assignment.

The chain has TRBV3-1 (or the pseudogene TRBV3-2) and TRBJ1-1; D gene ambiguous. The clonotype was recovered from a man in his forties or fifties who had recovered from COVID-19. Sequences were obtained from PBMCs or T cells enriched from blood (not recorded which). DNA for the CDR3: TGTGCCAGCAGCCAAGGCTCAACATTCCCTGAAGCTTTCTTT. Encoded protein: CASSQGSTFPEAFF.